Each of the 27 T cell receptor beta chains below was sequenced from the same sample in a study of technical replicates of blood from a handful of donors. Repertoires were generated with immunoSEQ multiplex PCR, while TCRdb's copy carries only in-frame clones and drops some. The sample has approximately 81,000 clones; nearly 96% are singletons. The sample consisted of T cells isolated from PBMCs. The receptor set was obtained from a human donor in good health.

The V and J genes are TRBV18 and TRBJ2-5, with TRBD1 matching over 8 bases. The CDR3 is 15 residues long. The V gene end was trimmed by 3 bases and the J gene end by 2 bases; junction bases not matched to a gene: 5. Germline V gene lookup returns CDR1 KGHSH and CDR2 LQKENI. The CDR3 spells CASSPRQGTQETQYF. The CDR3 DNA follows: TGTGCCAGCTCACCTAGACAGGGGACACAAGAGACCCAGTACTTC.

The CDR3: CASSLGQGAYEQYF. Written as DNA, the CDR3 is TGTGCCAGCAGCCTCGGACAGGGGGCCTACGAGCAGTACTTC. This chain links TRBV9 with TRBJ2-7; 10 nucleotides line up with TRBD1. J gave up 2 bases and V 4 bases, and 3 bases lay outside the gene matches. This CDR3 contains 14 residues. CDR1 is SGDLS, CDR2 YYNGEE, per germline. Together with reference TRBV9 and TRBJ2-7, the CDR3 gives the full variable domain: DSGVTQTPKHLITATGQRVTLRCSPRSGDLSVYWYQQSLDQGLQFLIQYYNGEERAKGNILERFSAQQFPDLHSELNLSSLELGDSALYFCASSLGQGAYEQYFGPGTRLTVT.

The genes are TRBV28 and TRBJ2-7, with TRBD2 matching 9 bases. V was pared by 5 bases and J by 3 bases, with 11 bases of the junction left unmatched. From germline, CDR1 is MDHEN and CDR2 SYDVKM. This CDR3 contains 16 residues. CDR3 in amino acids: CASSGARAGGLYEQYF. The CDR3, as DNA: TGTGCCAGCAGTGGGGCACGAGCGGGAGGACTCTACGAGCAGTACTTC.

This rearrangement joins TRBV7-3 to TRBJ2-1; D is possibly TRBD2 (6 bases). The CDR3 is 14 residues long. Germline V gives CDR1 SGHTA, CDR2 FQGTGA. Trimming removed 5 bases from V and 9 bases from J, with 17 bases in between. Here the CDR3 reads CASSLAPILGEQFF. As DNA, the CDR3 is TGTGCCAGCAGCCTAGCGCCGATACTGGGTGAGCAGTTCTTC.

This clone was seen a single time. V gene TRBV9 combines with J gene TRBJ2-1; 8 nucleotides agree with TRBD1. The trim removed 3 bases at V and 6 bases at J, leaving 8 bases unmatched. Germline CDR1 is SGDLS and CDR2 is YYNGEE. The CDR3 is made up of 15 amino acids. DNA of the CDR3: TGTGCCAGCAGCGCCCAGGGGGCGCTTGCCAATGAGCAGTTCTTC. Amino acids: CASSAQGALANEQFF.

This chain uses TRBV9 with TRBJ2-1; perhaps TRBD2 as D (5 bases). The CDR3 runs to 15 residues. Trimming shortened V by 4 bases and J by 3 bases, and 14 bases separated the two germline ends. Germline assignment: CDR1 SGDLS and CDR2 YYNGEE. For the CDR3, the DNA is TGTGCCAGCAGCTTCCGGACTGGTTTCTACAATGAGCAGTTCTTC. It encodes CASSFRTGFYNEQFF.

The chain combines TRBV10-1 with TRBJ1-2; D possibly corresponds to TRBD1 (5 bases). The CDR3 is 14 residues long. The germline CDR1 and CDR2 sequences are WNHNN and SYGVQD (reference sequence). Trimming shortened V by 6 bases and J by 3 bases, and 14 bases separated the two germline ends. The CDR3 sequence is CASSPAGLHYGYTF. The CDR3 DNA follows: TGCGCCAGCAGCCCTGCAGGGTTACACTATGGCTACACCTTC.

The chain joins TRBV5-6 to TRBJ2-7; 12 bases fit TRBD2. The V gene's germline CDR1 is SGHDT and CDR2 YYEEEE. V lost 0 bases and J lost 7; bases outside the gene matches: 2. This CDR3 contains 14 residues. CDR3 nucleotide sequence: TGTGCCAGCAGCTTGGGACTAGCGGGAGAAGAGCAGTACTTC. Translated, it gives CASSLGLAGEEQYF. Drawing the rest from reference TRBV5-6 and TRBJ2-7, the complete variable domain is DAGVTQSPTHLIKTRGQQVTLRCSPKSGHDTVSWYQQALGQGPQFIFQYYEEEERQRGNFPDRFSGHQFPNYSSELNVNALLLGDSALYLCASSLGLAGEEQYFGPGTRLTVT.

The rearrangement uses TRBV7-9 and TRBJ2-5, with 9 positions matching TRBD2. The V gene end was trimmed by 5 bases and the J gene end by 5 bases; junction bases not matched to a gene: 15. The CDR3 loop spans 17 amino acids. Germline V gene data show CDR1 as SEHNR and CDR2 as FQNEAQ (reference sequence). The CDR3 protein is CASSRRPAGGIWETQYF. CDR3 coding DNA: TGTGCCAGCAGCCGCAGACCTGCGGGAGGGATTTGGGAGACCCAGTACTTC.

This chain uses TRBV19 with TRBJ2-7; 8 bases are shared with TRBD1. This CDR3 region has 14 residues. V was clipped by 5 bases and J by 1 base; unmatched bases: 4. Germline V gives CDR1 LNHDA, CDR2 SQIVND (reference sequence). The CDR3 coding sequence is TGTGCCAGTAGTCACCGGGACAGGTCCTACGAGCAGTACTTC. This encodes CASSHRDRSYEQYF.

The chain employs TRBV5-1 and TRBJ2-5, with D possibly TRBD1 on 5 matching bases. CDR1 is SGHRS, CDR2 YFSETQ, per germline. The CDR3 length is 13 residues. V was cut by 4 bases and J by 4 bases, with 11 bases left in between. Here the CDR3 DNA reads TGCGCCAGCAGCACAGACAGCCTAGAGACCCAGTACTTC. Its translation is CASSTDSLETQYF.

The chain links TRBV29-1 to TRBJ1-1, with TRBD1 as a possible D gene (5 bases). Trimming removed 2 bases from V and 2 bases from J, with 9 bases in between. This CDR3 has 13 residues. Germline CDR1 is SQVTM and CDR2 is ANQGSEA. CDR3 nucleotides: TGCAGCGTTGAAACGGGGGGTAACACTGAAGCTTTCTTT. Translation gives CSVETGGNTEAFF.

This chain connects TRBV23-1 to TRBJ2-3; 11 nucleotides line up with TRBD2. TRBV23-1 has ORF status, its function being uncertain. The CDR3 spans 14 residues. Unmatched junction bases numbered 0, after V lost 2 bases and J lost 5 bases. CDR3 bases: TGCGCCAGCAGTCAAGGACTAGCGGGAGATACGCAGTATTTT. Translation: CASSQGLAGDTQYF.

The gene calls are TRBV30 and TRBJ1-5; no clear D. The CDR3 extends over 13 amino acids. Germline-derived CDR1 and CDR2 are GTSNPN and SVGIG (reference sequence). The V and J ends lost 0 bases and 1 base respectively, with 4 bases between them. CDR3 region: CAWSVRSNQPQHF. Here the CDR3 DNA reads TGTGCCTGGAGTGTACGGAGCAATCAGCCCCAGCATTTT.

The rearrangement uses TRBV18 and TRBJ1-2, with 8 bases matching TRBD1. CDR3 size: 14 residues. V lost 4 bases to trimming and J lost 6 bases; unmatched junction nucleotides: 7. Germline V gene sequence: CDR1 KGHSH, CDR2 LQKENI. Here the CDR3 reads CASSLGTGSNGYTF. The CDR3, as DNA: TGTGCCAGCTCACTCGGGACAGGTAGCAATGGCTACACCTTC.

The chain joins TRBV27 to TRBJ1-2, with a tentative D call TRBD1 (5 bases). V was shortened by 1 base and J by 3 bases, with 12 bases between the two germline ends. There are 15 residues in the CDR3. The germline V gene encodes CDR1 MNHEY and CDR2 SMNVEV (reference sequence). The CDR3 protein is CASSLLSGSYYGYTF. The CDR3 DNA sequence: TGTGCCAGCAGTTTATTGTCAGGGTCTTACTATGGCTACACCTTC.

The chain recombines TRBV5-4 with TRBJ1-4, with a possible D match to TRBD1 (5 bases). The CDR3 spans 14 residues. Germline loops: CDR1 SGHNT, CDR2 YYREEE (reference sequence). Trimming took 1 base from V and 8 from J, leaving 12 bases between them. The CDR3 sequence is CASSLPEEGEKLFF. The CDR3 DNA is TGTGCCAGCAGCTTGCCCGAGGAGGGGGAAAAACTGTTTTTT.

The CDR3 is CASSLEAETEAFF. CDR3 bases: TGCGCCAGCAGCTTGGAGGCGGAAACTGAAGCTTTCTTT. The chain is built from TRBV5-1 and TRBJ1-1; D gene ambiguous. This CDR3 spans 13 amino acids. CDR1 and CDR2 (germline): SGHRS, YFSETQ. Trimming removed 0 bases at V and 5 bases at J, with 8 bases between.

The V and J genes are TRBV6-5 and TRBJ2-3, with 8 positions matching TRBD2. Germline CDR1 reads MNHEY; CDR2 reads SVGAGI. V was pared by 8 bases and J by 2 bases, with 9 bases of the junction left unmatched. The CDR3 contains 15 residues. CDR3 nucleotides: TGTGCCAGCGGGAGGACTAGCTGGGACACAGATACGCAGTATTTT. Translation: CASGRTSWDTDTQYF.

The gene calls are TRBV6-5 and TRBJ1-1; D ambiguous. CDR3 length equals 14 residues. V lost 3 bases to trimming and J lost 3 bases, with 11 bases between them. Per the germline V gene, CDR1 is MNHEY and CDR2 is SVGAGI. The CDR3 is CASSYNMADTEAFF. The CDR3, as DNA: TGTGCCAGCAGTTATAACATGGCGGACACTGAAGCTTTCTTT.

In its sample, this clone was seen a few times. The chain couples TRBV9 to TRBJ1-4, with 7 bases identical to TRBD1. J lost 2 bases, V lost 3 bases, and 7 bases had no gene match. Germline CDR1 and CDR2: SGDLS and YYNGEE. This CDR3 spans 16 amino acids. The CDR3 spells CASSARGKGTNEKLFF. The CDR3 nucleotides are TGTGCCAGCAGCGCCAGGGGGAAGGGGACTAATGAAAAACTGTTTTTT. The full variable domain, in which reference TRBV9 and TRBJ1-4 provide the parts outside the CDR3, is DSGVTQTPKHLITATGQRVTLRCSPRSGDLSVYWYQQSLDQGLQFLIQYYNGEERAKGNILERFSAQQFPDLHSELNLSSLELGDSALYFCASSARGKGTNEKLFFGSGTQLSVL.

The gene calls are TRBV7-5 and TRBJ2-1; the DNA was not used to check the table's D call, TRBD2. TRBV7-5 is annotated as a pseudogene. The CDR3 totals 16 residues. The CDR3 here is CVRSLDRSGSYNEQFF. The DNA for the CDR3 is TGTGTCAGAAGCTTAGATAGGAGCGGGAGCTACAATGAGCAGTTCTTC.

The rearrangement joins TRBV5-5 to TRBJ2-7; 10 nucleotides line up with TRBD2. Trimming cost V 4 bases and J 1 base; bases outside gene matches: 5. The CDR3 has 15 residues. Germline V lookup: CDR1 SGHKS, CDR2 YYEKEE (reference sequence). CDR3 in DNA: TGTGCCAGCAGCCTACCTAGCGGGAGTTCCTACGAGCAGTACTTC. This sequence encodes CASSLPSGSSYEQYF.

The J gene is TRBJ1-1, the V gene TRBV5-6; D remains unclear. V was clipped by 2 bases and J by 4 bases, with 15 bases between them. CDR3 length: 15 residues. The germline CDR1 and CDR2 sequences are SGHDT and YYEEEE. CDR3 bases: TGTGCCAGCAGCTTTTACGGGTCGGTGGCCACTGAAGCTTTCTTT. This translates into CASSFYGSVATEAFF.

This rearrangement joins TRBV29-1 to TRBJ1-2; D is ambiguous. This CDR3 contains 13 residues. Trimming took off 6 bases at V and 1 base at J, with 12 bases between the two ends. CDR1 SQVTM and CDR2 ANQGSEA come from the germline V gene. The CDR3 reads CSVETPRNYGYTF. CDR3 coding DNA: TGCAGCGTAGAGACACCCCGTAACTATGGCTACACCTTC.

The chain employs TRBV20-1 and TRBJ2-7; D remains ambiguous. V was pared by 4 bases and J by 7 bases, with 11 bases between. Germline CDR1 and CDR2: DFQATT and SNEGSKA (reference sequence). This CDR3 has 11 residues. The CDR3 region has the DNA TGCAGTGCTATGAGACTTGGGGAGCAGTACTTC. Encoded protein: CSAMRLGEQYF.

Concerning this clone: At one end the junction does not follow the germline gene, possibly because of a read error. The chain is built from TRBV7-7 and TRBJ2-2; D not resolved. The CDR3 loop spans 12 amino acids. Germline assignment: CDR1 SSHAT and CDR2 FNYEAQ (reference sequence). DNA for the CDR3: TGTGCTAGCAGACTTAACACCGGGGAGCTGTTTTTT. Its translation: CASRLNTGELFF.